The 15 T cell receptor beta chains below all came from one sample that was sequenced in a study of blood T cells in healthy people across ages. A second about 6 to 11 cycle PCR used barcoded and J-beta primers. TCRdb processed the 5' RACE reads anew with MiXCR; each CDR3 protein has one entry. Of 700,000 to 950,000 distinct CDR3 sequences detected, about 42% appear once; the ten largest clones hold around a fifth. The sequencing sample was made of blood. These receptors came from a woman in her sixties in good health.

This clonotype was recorded at least ten times. J is TRBJ2-5 and V is TRBV21-1; the table calls TRBD1, which could not be checked here. TRBV21-1 is designated a pseudogene. The CDR3 spans 17 residues. CDR3 coding DNA: TGTGCCAGCAGCAAAGTGAAAGAATCGGGACAGAACAATGAGCAGTACTTC. Its translation is CASSKVKESGQNNEQYF.

A single count supports this clonotype. The germline gene is not matched at one end of the junction; a read error may be the cause. V usage is TRBV28 and J usage is TRBJ2-7; D not resolved. Germline lookup yields CDR1 MDHEN and CDR2 SYDVKM. The length of the CDR3 is 12 residues. DNA of the CDR3: TGTGCCAGCAGCCCCTCGATCTACGGGCAGTACTTC. Protein product: CASSPSIYGQYF.

This clonotype was detected a few times. V usage is TRBV7-2 and J usage is TRBJ2-3; no definite D call. The CDR3 is 14 amino acids. The V and J ends lost 1 base and 4 bases respectively, with 9 bases between them. Looked up from germline, CDR1 is SGHTA and CDR2 is FQGNSA. The CDR3 protein is CASSLGAVPDTQYF. In DNA form, the CDR3 reads TGTGCCAGCAGCTTAGGGGCGGTCCCAGATACGCAGTATTTT.

Points on this clonotype: One end of the junction is discordant with germline, which a read error may explain. This rearrangement joins TRBV4-1 to TRBJ2-1; D unresolved. Germline-derived CDR1 and CDR2 are MGHRA and YSYEKL. This CDR3 region has 18 residues. The CDR3 DNA sequence: TGCGCCAGCAGCCAAGACTTTAAGGTCGCCAGCTCCTACAGTGAGCAGTTCTTC. Translation gives CASSQDFKVASSYSEQFF.

This clonotype was seen a handful of times. This chain uses TRBV18 with TRBJ2-3; 7 nucleotides match TRBD1. The CDR3 is 14 amino acids. The germline gives CDR1 KGHSH, CDR2 LQKENI. V dropped 4 bases and J dropped 5; count of bases not matched to a gene: 6. The CDR3 is CASSLGQEKDTQYF. The CDR3 coding sequence is TGTGCCAGCTCACTCGGACAGGAGAAAGATACGCAGTATTTT.

The chain carries TRBV6-5 and TRBJ2-7, with D unclear. Trimming shortened V by 7 bases and J by 5 bases, and 18 bases separated the two germline ends. The germline V gene has CDR1 MNHEY and CDR2 SVGAGI. The CDR3 contains 14 residues. The CDR3 reads CASKPPLGVDEQYF. Here the CDR3 DNA reads TGTGCCAGCAAACCCCCGCTTGGAGTCGACGAGCAGTACTTC.

As to this clonotype: The germline gene is not matched at one end of the junction; a read error may be the cause. The chain combines TRBV7-3 with TRBJ2-3; D unresolved. From germline, CDR1 is SGHTA and CDR2 FQGTGA. The CDR3 contains 14 residues. This CDR3 is CASSRAAGKDMQYF. The CDR3 DNA reads TGTGCCAGCAGCCGCGCCGCAGGCAAGGATATGCAGTATTTT.

The chain joins TRBV6-1 to TRBJ2-1, with D possibly TRBD1 on 8 matching bases. This CDR3 comprises 15 residues. CDR1 MNHNS and CDR2 SASEGT come from the germline V gene. Trimming stripped 8 bases from V and 7 bases from J, with 21 bases between. CDR3 in amino acids: CASAGDRRKRNEQFF. The CDR3 DNA reads as TGTGCCAGCGCGGGGGACAGGAGGAAAAGAAATGAGCAGTTCTTC.

At least ten counts were recorded for this clonotype. The chain recombines TRBV20-1 with TRBJ2-1; tentative D call: TRBD2 (5 bases). Germline CDR1 is DFQATT and CDR2 is SNEGSKA (reference sequence). Trimming left V 1 base short and J 1 base short, with 11 bases between. The CDR3 covers 15 residues. CDR3 residues: CSARAPSRSYNEQFF. Here the CDR3 DNA reads TGCAGTGCTAGAGCCCCTAGCCGGTCCTACAATGAGCAGTTCTTC.

This clonotype occurred once. V usage is TRBV7-9 and J usage is TRBJ1-2; D is undetermined. This CDR3 has 14 amino acids. Germline V gene sequence: CDR1 SEHNR, CDR2 FQNEAQ (reference sequence). The V and J ends lost 5 bases and 4 bases respectively, with 14 bases between them. This chain's CDR3 is CASSRGLSGYGYTF. The CDR3 bases are TGTGCCAGCAGCCGGGGTTTGAGTGGCTATGGCTACACCTTC.

The rearrangement links TRBV28 to TRBJ2-1; 9 bases agree with TRBD1. Gene TRBJ2-7 matches the end of the DNA better, so the J call may be wrong. Germline V gives CDR1 MDHEN, CDR2 SYDVKM. This CDR3 contains 15 residues. This CDR3 reads CASTSGTGFDNEQYF. CDR3 bases: TGTGCCAGCACCTCCGGGACAGGGTTCGACAATGAGCAGTACTTC.

This clonotype was counted only a few times. The chain recombines TRBV20-1 with TRBJ1-2; D unclear. The germline V and J ends were trimmed by 3 bases and 6 bases, with 14 bases remaining between them. The CDR3 covers 13 residues. The germline V gene encodes CDR1 DFQATT and CDR2 SNEGSKA (reference sequence). The CDR3 sequence: CSASSGEYNGYTF. The CDR3 nucleotides are TGCAGTGCTAGTTCCGGGGAATATAATGGCTACACCTTC.

The V gene is TRBV27, the J gene TRBJ1-6; the D gene is possibly TRBD1 (6 bases). Germline V CDR1 and CDR2: MNHEY, SMNVEV (reference sequence). V lost 3 bases to trimming and J lost 0 bases, with 9 bases between them. The CDR3 loop spans 16 amino acids. CDR3 amino acids: CASSFTGSSYNSPLHF. The CDR3 region has the DNA TGTGCCAGCAGTTTTACAGGGAGCTCCTATAATTCACCCCTCCACTTT.

This clonotype was observed a few times. This chain uses TRBV28 with TRBJ2-7, with D possibly TRBD2 on 5 matching bases. The germline V gene encodes CDR1 MDHEN and CDR2 SYDVKM. The CDR3 contains 13 residues. Trimming cost V 5 bases and J 2 bases, with 10 bases left between them. CDR3 loop: CASSGTGTYEQYF. As DNA, the CDR3 is TGTGCCAGCAGTGGAACGGGGACCTACGAGCAGTACTTC.

The chain recombines TRBV6-2 or TRBV6-3 with TRBJ2-5; D not resolved. The CDR3 loop spans 12 amino acids. V lost 7 bases to trimming and J lost 3 bases, with 9 bases between them. Germline lookup yields CDR1 MNHEY and CDR2 SVGEGT. The CDR3 DNA reads as TGTGCCAGCATGGTGAGCGAAGAGACCCAGTACTTC. Its translation is CASMVSEETQYF.